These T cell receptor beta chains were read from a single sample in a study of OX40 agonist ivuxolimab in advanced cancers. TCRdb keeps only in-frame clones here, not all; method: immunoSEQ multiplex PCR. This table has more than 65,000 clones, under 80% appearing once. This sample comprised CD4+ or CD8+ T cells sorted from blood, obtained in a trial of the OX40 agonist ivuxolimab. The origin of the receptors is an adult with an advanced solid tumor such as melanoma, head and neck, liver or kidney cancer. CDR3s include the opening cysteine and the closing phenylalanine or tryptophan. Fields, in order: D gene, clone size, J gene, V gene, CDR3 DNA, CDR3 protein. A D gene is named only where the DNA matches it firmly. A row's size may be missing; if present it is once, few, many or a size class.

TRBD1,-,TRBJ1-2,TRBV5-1,TGCGCCAGCAGCCCGGAGACAGGGGGCTATGGCTACACCTTC,CASSPETGGYGYTF
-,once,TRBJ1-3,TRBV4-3,TGCGCCAGCAGCCAAGATAGAGAAAACACCATATATTTT,CASSQDRENTIYF
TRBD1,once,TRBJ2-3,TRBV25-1,TGTGCCAGCAGTGGACGACAGGGCAAGGCAGATACGCAGTATTTT,CASSGRQGKADTQYF
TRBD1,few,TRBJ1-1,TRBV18,TGTGCCAGCTCGAGGGACAGGGGCACTGAAGCTTTCTTT,CASSRDRGTEAFF
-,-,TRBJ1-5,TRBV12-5,TGTGCTAGTGGTTTGGTACCTGGGCAGCCCCAGCATTTT,CASGLVPGQPQHF
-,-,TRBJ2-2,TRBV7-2,TGTGCCAGCAGCTTATGGGCGGTGCCGACGAGAGCCGGGGAGCTGTTTTTT,CASSLWAVPTRAGELFF
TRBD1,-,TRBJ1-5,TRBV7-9,TGTGCCAGCAGCCAATCGACAGGGGCGGATCAGCCCCAGCATTTT,CASSQSTGADQPQHF
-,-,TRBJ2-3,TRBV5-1,TGCGCCAGCAGCTCCGGGGGCGGATTCACAGATACGCAGTATTTT,CASSSGGGFTDTQYF
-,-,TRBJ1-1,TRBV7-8,TGTGTCAGCAGCTTAGTAGGGACAGAAGCTTTCTTT,CVSSLVGTEAFF
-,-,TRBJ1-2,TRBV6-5,TGTGCCAGCAGTTACTCGTACGGGGGGACCTATGGCTACACCTTC,CASSYSYGGTYGYTF
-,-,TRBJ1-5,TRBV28,TGTGCCAGCAGTTGGGGGGCGAATCAGCCCCAGCATTTT,CASSWGANQPQHF
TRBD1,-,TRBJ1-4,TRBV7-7,TGTGCCAGCAGCTTCGGGACAGGTGAAAAACTGTTTTTT,CASSFGTGEKLFF
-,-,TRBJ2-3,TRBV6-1,TGTGCCAGCAGTGAACAGTTTGGGTTTGCAGATACGCAGTATTTT,CASSEQFGFADTQYF
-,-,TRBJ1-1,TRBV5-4,TGTGCCAGCAGCTTGGGGGGAGGGGTCGACACTGAAGCTTTCTTT,CASSLGGGVDTEAFF
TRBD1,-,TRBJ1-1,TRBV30,TGTGCCTGGCGAGGACAGGGAGGAGCTTTCTTT,CAWRGQGGAFF
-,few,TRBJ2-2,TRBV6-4,TGTGCCAGCAGTGAGGGGGACGGTTCGAACACCGGGGAGCTGTTTTTT,CASSEGDGSNTGELFF
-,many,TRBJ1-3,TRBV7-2,TGTGCCAGCAGCTTGACATTCTCTGGAAACACCATATATTTT,CASSLTFSGNTIYF
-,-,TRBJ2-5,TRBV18,TGTGCCAGCTTTCACCGAAGGGTTGAGGAGACCCAGTACTTC,CASFHRRVEETQYF
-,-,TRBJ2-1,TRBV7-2,TGTGCCAGCAGCTTTGGCTCGGGGAAGCAGTTCTTC,CASSFGSGKQFF
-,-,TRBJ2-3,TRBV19,TGTGCCAGTAGTATGGGAAGCGGAAGCACAGATACGCAGTATTTT,CASSMGSGSTDTQYF
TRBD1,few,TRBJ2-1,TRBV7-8,TGTGCCAGCAGCTCGGACAGGGCCACCTACAATGAGCAGTTCTTC,CASSSDRATYNEQFF
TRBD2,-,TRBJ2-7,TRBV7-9,TGTGCCAGCAGCCCTCGGGGGGGCAGGGGAGACGAGCAGTACTTC,CASSPRGGRGDEQYF
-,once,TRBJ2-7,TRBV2,TGTGCCAGCAGTCCTTCCGGGAAAGACTACGAGCAGTACTTC,CASSPSGKDYEQYF
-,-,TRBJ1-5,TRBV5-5,TGTGCCAGCAGTTACCGGGGCCCCTTTAGCAATCAGCCCCAGCATTTT,CASSYRGPFSNQPQHF
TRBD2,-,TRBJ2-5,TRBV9,TGTGCCAGCAGCGCCACTAGCGGACAAGAGACCCAGTACTTC,CASSATSGQETQYF
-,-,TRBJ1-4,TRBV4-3,TGCGCCAGCAGCCAAGATTTTTTGACAGAAGCAACTAATGAAAAACTGTTTTTT,CASSQDFLTEATNEKLFF
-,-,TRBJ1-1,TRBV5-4,TGTGCCAGCAGCTCCCTTACAAGTAACACTGAAGCTTTCTTT,CASSSLTSNTEAFF
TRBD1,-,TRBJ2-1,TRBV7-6,TGTGCCAGCAGCAACAAACAGGGGGGACCGTCCTACAATGAGCAGTTCTTC,CASSNKQGGPSYNEQFF
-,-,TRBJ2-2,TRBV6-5,TGTGCCAGCAGTTACCGAACCCAGTGGAGGGAGCTGTTTTTT,CASSYRTQWRELFF
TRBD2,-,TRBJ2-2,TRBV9,TGTGCCAGCAGCGTAGTTAGCGGGACGAACACCGGGGAGCTGTTTTTT,CASSVVSGTNTGELFF
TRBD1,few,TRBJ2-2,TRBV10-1,TGCGCCAGCAGTGAGGGGACAGGACAGACGTTCGCGAACACCGGGGAGCTGTTTTTT,CASSEGTGQTFANTGELFF
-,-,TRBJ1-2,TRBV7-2,TGTGCCAGCAGCTCCCCGGAGCACTATGGCTACACCTTC,CASSSPEHYGYTF
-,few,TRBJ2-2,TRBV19,TGTGCCAGTAGTACCCTGACCCAGCAGGACACCGGGGAGCTGTTTTTT,CASSTLTQQDTGELFF
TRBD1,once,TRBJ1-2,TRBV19,TGTGCCAGTAGTCCAAATGGGGACAGGATTAACTATGGCTACACCTTC,CASSPNGDRINYGYTF
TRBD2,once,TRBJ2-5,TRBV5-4,TGTGCCAGCAGCTCCACCACTAGCGCGAGGGAGACCCAGTACTTC,CASSSTTSARETQYF